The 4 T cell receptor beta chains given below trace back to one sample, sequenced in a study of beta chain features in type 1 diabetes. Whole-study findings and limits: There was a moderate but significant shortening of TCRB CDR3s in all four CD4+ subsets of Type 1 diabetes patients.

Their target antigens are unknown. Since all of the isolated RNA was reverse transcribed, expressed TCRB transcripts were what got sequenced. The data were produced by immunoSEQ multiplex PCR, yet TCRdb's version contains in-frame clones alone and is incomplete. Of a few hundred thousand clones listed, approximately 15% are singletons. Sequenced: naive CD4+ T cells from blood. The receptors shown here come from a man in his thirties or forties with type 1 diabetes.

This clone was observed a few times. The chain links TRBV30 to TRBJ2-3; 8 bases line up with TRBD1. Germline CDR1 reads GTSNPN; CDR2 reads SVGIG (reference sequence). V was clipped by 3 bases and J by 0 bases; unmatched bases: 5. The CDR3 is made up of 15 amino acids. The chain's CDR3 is CAWRRTGTSTDTQYF. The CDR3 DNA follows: TGTGCCTGGAGGCGGACAGGGACAAGCACAGATACGCAGTATTTT.

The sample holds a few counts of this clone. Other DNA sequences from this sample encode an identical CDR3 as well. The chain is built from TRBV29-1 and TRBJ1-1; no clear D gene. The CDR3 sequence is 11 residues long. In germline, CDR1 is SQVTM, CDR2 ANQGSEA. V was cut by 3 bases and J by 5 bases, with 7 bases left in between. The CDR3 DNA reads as TGCAGCGTTGATAGAGGGACTGAAGCTTTCTTT. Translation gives CSVDRGTEAFF.

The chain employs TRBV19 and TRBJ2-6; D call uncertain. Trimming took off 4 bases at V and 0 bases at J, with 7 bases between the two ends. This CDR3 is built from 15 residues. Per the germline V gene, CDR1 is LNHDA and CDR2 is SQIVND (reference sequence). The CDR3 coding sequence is TGTGCCAGTAGTACGCGCCCCTCTGGGGCCAACGTCCTGACTTTC. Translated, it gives CASSTRPSGANVLTF. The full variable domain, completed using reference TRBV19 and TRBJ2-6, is DGGITQSPKYLFRKEGQNVTLSCEQNLNHDAMYWYRQDPGQGLRLIYYSQIVNDFQKGDIAEGYSVSREKKESFPLTVTSAQKNPTAFYLCASSTRPSGANVLTFGAGSRLTVL.

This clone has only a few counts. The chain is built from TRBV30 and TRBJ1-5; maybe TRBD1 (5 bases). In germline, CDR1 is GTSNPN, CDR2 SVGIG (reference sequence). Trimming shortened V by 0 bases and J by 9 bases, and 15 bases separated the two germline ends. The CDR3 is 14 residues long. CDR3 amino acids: CAWSVGPWGGPQHF. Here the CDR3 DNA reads TGTGCCTGGAGTGTGGGGCCCTGGGGAGGGCCCCAGCATTTT.